Reported below is one T cell receptor beta chain. The antigen remains undetermined. The CDR3 is 14 residues long. Trimming took 8 bases from V and 6 from J, leaving 17 bases between them. Germline CDR1 reads SGHAT; CDR2 reads FQNNGV. Healthy bone marrow donors supplied every sample. PCR was performed using 60 Vbeta and 13 Jbeta primers. The table came from immunoSEQ multiplex PCR; TCRdb's copy has only in-frame clones and leaves some out. The repertoire holds approximately 130,000 clones, approximately 80% seen once, with under 4.5% in the top ten. These data originate in a study of cytomegalovirus exposure and HLA in healthy donors. Overall study: Tens of millions of unique TCRs from HLA-typed donors made up an early data release. Study-level points and caveats: An analysis done earlier found most TCR beta V segments productive about 87% or about 30% of the time. As a later analysis revealed, the rate of TCR association differed by HLA locus, with DRB1 most and HLA-C fewest.

The TCR sequence derives from a woman between 40 and 55 years old in good health and CMV-seronegative. Sequenced sample: PBMCs. The chain carries TRBV11-2 and TRBJ2-1; D possibly corresponds to TRBD1 (5 bases). In DNA, the CDR3 is TGTGCCAGCGGGGCTCTCCGTACCAGCAATGAGCAGTTCTTC. Protein product: CASGALRTSNEQFF.